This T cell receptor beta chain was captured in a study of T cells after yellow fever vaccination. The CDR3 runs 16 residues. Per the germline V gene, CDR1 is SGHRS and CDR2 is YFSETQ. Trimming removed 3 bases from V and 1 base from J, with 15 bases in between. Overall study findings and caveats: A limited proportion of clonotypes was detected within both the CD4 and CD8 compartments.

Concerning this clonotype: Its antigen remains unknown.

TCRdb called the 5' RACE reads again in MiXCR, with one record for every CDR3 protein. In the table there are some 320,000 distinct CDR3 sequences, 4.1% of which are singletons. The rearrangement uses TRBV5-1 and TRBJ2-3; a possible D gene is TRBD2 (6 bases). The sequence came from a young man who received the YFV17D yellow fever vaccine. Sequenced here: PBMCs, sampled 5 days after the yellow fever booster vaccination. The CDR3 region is CASSSEGGSGTDTQYF. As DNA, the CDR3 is TGCGCCAGCAGCTCCGAAGGAGGGTCCGGCACAGATACGCAGTATTTT.